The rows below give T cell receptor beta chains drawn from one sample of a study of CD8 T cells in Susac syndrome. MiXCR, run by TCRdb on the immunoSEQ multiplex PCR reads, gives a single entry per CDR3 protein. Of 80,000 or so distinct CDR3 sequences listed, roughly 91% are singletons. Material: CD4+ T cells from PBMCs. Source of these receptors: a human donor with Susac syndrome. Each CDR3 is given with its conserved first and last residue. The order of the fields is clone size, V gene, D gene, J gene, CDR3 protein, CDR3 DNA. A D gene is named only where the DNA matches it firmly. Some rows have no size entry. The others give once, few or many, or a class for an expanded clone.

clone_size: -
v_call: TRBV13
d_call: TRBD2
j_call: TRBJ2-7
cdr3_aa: CASSVAGSSEITYEQYF
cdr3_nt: TGTGCCAGCAGCGTAGCGGGGTCTTCGGAGATTACCTACGAGCAGTACTTC

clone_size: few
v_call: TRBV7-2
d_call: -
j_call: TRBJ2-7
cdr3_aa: CASSFGRGRGSLLRREQYF
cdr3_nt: TGTGCCAGCAGCTTCGGCCGAGGTAGAGGTAGTCTCCTCCGACGCGAGCAGTACTTC

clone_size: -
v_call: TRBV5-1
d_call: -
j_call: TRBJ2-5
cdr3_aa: CASSTGRETQYF
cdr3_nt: TGCGCCAGCAGCACGGGAAGAGAGACCCAGTACTTC

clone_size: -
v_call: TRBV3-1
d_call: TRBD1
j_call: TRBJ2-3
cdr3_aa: CASSPRDRTTDTQYF
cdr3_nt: TGTGCCAGCAGCCCCCGGGACAGAACCACAGATACGCAGTATTTT

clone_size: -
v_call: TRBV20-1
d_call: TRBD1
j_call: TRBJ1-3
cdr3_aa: CSARIAGQGALASGNTIYF
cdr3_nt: TGCAGTGCTAGAATTGCCGGACAGGGGGCCCTGGCCTCTGGAAACACCATATATTTT

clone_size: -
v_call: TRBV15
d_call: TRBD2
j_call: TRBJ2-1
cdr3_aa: CATSRRTSRNEQFF
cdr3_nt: TGTGCCACCAGCAGACGGACTAGCCGCAATGAGCAGTTCTTC

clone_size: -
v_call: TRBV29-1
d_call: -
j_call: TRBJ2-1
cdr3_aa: CSGPTMGGQFF
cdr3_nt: TGCAGTGGACCAACCATGGGAGGGCAGTTCTTC

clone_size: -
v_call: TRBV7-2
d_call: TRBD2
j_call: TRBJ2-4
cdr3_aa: CASSLGWRGGMGNIQYF
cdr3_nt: TGTGCCAGCAGCTTAGGATGGCGGGGGGGCATGGGAAACATTCAGTACTTC

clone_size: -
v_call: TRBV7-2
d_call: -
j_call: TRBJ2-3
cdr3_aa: CASSLFASGPPDTQYF
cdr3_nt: TGTGCCAGCAGCTTATTCGCGAGTGGGCCCCCAGATACGCAGTATTTT

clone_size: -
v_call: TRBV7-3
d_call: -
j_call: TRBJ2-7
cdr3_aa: CASIHPQTISYEQYF
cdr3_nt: TGTGCCAGCATCCACCCCCAGACTATATCCTACGAGCAGTACTTC

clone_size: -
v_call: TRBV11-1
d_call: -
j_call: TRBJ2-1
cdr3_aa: CASSFRGSIAYNEQFF
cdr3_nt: TGTGCCAGCAGCTTCAGGGGCTCGATAGCCTACAATGAGCAGTTCTTC

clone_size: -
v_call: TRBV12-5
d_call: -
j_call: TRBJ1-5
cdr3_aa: CASGPEVVGNSNQPQHF
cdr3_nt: TGTGCTAGTGGACCCGAGGTTGTTGGGAATAGCAATCAGCCCCAGCATTTT

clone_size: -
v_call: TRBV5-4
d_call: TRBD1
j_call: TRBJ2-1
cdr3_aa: CASSFRTGGDEQFF
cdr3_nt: TGTGCCAGCAGCTTCCGTACAGGGGGCGATGAGCAGTTCTTC

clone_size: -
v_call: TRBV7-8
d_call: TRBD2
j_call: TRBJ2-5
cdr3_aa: CASSLGGLAGGQETQYF
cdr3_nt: TGTGCCAGCAGCTTAGGAGGCCTAGCGGGGGGACAAGAGACCCAGTACTTC

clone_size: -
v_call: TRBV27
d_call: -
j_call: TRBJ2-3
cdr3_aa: CASSFRVRGTDTQYF
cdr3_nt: TGTGCCAGCAGTTTCAGGGTGAGGGGCACAGATACGCAGTATTTT

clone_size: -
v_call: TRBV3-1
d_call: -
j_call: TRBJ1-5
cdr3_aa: CASSQDTGQPQHF
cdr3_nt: TGTGCCAGCAGCCAAGATACCGGTCAGCCCCAGCATTTT

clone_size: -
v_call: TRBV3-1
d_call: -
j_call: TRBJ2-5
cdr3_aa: CASSQGRGFQETQYF
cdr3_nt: TGTGCCAGCAGCCAAGGGAGGGGCTTCCAAGAGACCCAGTACTTC

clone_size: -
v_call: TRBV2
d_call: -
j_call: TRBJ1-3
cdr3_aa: CASSEEGSGNTIYF
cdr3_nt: TGTGCCAGCAGTGAGGAAGGCTCTGGAAACACCATATATTTT

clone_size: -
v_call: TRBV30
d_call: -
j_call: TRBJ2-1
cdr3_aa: CAWMGTGYNEQFF
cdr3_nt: TGTGCCTGGATGGGGACGGGCTACAATGAGCAGTTCTTC

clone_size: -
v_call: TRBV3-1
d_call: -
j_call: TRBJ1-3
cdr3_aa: CASSPQIFSGNTIYF
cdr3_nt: TGTGCCAGCAGCCCACAAATATTCTCTGGAAACACCATATATTTT

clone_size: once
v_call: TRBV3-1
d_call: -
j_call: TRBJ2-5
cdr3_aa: CASSSGNFQETQYF
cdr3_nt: TGTGCCAGCAGCTCCGGGAACTTCCAAGAGACCCAGTACTTC

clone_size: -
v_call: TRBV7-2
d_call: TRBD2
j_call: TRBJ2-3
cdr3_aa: CASSPWTSGRYTDTQYF
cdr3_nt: TGTGCCAGCAGCCCCTGGACTAGCGGGCGCTACACAGATACGCAGTATTTT

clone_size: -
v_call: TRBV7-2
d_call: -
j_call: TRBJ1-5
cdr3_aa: CASSLRADVSNQPQHF
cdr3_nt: TGTGCCAGCAGCCTGAGGGCCGATGTTAGCAATCAGCCCCAGCATTTT

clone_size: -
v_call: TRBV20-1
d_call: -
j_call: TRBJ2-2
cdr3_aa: CSAQPGRSNTGELFF
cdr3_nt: TGCAGTGCCCAGCCGGGGCGCTCGAACACCGGGGAGCTGTTTTTT

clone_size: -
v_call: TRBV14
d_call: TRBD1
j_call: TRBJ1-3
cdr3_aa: CASSPGTGVGNTIYF
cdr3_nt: TGTGCCAGCAGCCCAGGGACAGGTGTCGGAAACACCATATATTTT

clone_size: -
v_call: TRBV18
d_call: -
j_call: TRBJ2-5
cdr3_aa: CASSPGEETQYF
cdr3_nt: TGTGCCAGCTCGCCCGGGGAAGAGACCCAGTACTTC

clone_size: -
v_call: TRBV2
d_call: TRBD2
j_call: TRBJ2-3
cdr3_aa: CASSDGRLTDTQYF
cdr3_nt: TGTGCCAGCAGCGACGGGAGGCTCACAGATACGCAGTATTTT

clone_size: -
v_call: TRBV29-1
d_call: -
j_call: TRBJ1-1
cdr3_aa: CSVEGRSPTEAFF
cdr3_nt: TGCAGCGTTGAGGGACGCTCCCCCACTGAAGCTTTCTTT

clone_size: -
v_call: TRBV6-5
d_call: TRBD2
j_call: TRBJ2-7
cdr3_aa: CASSTGTSGTYEQYF
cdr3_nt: TGTGCCAGCAGTACCGGGACTAGCGGGACCTACGAGCAGTACTTC

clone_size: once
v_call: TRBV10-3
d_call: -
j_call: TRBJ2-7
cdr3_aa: CAIADRPPPYEQYF
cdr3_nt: TGTGCCATCGCCGACAGGCCCCCTCCTTACGAGCAGTACTTC

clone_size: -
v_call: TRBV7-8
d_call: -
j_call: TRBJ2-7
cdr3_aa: CASSSYRPEQYF
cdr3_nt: TGTGCCAGCAGCTCCTATCGACCCGAGCAGTACTTC